This TCR beta chain emerged from a study of response to subunit inactivated influenza vaccine. The V end lost 3 bases, the J end lost 0 bases, and 6 bases lay between the germline ends. The CDR3 has 14 amino acids. TCRdb analysed the RT-PCR reads with MiXCR anew, one entry per CDR3 protein. The sample has about 610,000 distinct CDR3 sequences, 11% to 15% seen once; the top ten hold approximately 10%. Findings of the study overall: New T cells are recruited in small numbers by each seasonal influenza vaccination, according to the authors' suggestion.

With respect to this clonotype: Its antigen remains unidentified.

This sequence was found in a man aged 50-59 years who received an inactivated influenza vaccine. Material: PBMCs from blood, obtained approximately 12 days after vaccination. The rearrangement uses TRBV12-3 or TRBV12-4 and TRBJ2-1; D not resolved. The CDR3 region is CASSFGYSYNEQFF. The CDR3, as DNA: TGTGCCAGCAGTTTTGGATACTCCTACAATGAGCAGTTCTTC.